This T cell receptor (beta chain) stems from a study of T cell repertoires in cytomegalovirus infection. Findings and limits, study-wide: Using cumulative public TCR beta family frequency, the authors identified those who carried CMV together with the relevant HLA.

This clonotype was seen a handful of times. The antigen remains unidentified. TCRdb called the reads again in MiXCR, with one record for every CDR3 protein. The repertoire holds about 570,000 distinct CDR3 sequences, 40% seen once, with 48% in the top ten. The J segment lost 5 bases and the V segment lost 6 bases, leaving 4 bases of the junction unmatched. Looked up from germline, CDR1 is ENHRY and CDR2 is SYGVKD. The CDR3 consists of 13 residues. The chain combines TRBV10-3 with TRBJ2-1, with TRBD1 identical over 7 bases. The material was cultured PBMCs, obtained from culture after CMV antigen stimulation. The TCR sequence derives from a human donor in good health (CMV status not recorded). Some clones in this sample may be carry-over from other donors' samples. The CDR3 coding sequence is TGTGCCATCAGGACAGGGTTGGACAATGAGCAGTTCTTC. This gives the protein CAIRTGLDNEQFF.